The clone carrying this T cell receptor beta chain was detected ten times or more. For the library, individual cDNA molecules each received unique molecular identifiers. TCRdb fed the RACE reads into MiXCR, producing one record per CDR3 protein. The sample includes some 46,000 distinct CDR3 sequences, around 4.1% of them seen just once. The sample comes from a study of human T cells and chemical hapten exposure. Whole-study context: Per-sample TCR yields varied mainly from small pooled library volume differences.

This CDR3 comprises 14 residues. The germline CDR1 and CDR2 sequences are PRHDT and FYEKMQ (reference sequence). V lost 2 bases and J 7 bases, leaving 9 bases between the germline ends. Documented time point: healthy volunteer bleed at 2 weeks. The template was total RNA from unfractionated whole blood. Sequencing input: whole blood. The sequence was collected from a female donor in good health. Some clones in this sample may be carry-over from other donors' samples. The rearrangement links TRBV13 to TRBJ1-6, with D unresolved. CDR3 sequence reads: CASSLWRENSPLHF. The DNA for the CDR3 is TGTGCCAGCAGCTTATGGCGGGAGAATTCACCCCTCCACTTT.